This T cell receptor (beta chain) was identified in a study of T cells in Graves' hyperthyroidism and ophthalmopathy. Findings of the study overall: Most clonotypes expanded in thyroid above 0.001 were likewise present in blood.

Comment on this clonotype: Its antigen is unknown.

RNA transcripts served as the template for amplifying TCR beta CDR3 regions. The study used the HTBI primer set for a first-round RT-PCR of the TCR CDR3. TCRdb re-derived calls from the multiplex PCR reads in MiXCR, one entry per CDR3 protein. The table includes 730,000 or so distinct CDR3 sequences, roughly 20% detected once. Germline values: CDR1 KGHSH, CDR2 LQKENI. The CDR3 has 14 amino acids. Trimming took off 3 bases at V and 1 base at J, with 9 bases between the two ends. Sequencing input: blood. The receptor was derived from a woman between 50 and 59 years old with Graves' hyperthyroidism that later progressed to Graves' ophthalmopathy. This sequence joins TRBV18 and TRBJ1-1; no clear D gene. CDR3 DNA: TGTGCCAGCTCACCGGGTCTGTCGAACACTGAAGCTTTCTTT. Protein sequence: CASSPGLSNTEAFF.